The sequence of this T cell receptor beta chain was determined in a study of cytotoxic CD8 clonotypes in ibrutinib-treated CLL. Study-wide context: A median 12 months of treatment, range 6 to 36, preceded the collection of response samples. Study results and caveats: Baseline levels of clonality went above those of age-matched healthy donors and moved with circulating CD8+ T-cell counts.

Cryopreserved PBMCs were the source of approximately 2 micrograms of genomic DNA, which went to TCR beta libraries. Here immunoSEQ multiplex PCR was the method, and the copy in TCRdb shows in-frame clones only, minus some. The table lists some 200,000 clones, more than 65% of them singletons, with approximately 6% in the top ten. With V trimmed by 3 bases and J by 5 bases, 7 bases remained unmatched. Per the germline V gene, CDR1 is MNHEY and CDR2 is SVGAGI. The CDR3 has 14 amino acids. Turning to this clone: The antigen is undetermined.

This TCR came from a human donor with chronic lymphocytic leukemia. The sample here was PBMCs, taken after 12 months of ibrutinib treatment. The V call is TRBV6-5, the J call TRBJ2-7; 7 nucleotides line up with TRBD1. The CDR3 region has the DNA TGTGCCAGCAGTTATGGCAGGGGGAATAACGAGCAGTACTTC. Protein: CASSYGRGNNEQYF.